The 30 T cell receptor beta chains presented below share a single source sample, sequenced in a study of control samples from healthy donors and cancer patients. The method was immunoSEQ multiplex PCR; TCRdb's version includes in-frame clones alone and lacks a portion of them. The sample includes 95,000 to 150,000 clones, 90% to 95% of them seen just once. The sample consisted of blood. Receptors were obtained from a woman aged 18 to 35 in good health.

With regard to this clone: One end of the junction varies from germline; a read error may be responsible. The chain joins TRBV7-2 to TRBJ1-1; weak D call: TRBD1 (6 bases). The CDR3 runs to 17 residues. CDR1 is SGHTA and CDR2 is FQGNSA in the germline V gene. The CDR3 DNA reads TGTGCCAGCAGCCTAGCAGACAGGAATAGGATGAACACTGAAGCTTTCTTT. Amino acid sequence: CASSLADRNRMNTEAFF.

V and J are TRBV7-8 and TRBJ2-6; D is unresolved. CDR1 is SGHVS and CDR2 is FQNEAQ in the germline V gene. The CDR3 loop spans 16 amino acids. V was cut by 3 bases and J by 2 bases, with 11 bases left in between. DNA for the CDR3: TGTGCCAGCAGCTTGATACGGGCTGCTGGGGCCAACGTCCTGACTTTC. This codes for CASSLIRAAGANVLTF.

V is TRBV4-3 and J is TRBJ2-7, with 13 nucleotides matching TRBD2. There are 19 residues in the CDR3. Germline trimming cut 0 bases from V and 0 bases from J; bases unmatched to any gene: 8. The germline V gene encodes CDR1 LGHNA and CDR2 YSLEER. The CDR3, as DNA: TGCGCCAGCAGCCAAGATAGACTAGCGGGAGGACTAAGCTCCTACGAGCAGTACTTC. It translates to CASSQDRLAGGLSSYEQYF.

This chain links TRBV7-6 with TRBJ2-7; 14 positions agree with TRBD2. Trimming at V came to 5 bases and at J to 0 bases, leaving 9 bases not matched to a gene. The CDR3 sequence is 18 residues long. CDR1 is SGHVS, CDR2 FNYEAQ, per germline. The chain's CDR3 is CASSPGQGLAGDSYEQYF. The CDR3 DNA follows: TGTGCCAGCAGCCCCGGACAGGGACTAGCGGGGGACTCCTACGAGCAGTACTTC. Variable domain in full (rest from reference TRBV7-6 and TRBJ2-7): GAGVSQSPRYKVTKRGQDVALRCDPISGHVSLYWYRQALGQGPEFLTYFNYEAQQDKSGLPNDRFSAERPEGSISTLTIQRTEQRDSAMYRCASSPGQGLAGDSYEQYFGPGTRLTVT.

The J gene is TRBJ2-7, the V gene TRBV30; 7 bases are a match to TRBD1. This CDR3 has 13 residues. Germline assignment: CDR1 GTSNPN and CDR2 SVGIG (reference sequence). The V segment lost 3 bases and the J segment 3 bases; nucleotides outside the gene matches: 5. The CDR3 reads CAWSMGQNYEQYF. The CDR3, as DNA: TGTGCCTGGAGCATGGGACAGAACTACGAGCAGTACTTC.

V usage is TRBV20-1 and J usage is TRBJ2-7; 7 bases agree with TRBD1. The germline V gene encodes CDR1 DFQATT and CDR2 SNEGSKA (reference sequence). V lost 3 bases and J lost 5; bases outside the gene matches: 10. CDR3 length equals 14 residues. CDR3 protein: CSASWDSPRDEQYF. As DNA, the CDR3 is TGCAGTGCTAGTTGGGACAGCCCCAGGGACGAGCAGTACTTC.

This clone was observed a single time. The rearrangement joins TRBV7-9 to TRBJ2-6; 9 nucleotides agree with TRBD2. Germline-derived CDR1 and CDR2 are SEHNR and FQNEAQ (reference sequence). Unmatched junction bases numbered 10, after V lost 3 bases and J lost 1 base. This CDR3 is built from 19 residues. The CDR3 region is CASSFHVLAGTSGANVLTF. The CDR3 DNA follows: TGTGCCAGCAGCTTTCACGTGCTAGCGGGGACATCTGGGGCCAACGTCCTGACTTTC.

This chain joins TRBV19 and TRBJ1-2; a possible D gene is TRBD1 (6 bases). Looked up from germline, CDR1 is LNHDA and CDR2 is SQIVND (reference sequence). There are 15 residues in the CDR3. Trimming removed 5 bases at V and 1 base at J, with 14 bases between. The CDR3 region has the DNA TGTGCCAGTAGTTTCCCGACAGGCCTTAACTATGGCTACACCTTC. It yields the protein CASSFPTGLNYGYTF.

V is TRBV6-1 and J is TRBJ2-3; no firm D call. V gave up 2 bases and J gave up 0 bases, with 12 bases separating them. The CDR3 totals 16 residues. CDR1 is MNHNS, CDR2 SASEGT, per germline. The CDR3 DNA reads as TGTGCCAGCAGTGAATACCGAGAGACTAGCACAGATACGCAGTATTTT. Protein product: CASSEYRETSTDTQYF.

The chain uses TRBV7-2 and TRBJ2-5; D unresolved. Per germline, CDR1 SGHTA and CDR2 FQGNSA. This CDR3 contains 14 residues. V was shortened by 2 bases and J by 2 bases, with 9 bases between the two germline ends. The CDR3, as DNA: TGTGCCAGCAGCTTATGGGCCTTTCAAGAGACCCAGTACTTC. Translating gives CASSLWAFQETQYF.

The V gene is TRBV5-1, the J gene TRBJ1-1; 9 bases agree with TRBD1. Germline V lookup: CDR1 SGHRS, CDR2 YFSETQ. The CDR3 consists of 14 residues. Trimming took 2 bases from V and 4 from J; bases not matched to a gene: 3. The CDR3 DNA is TGCGCCAGCAGCTTCCGGGACAGGGTCACTGAAGCTTTCTTT. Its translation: CASSFRDRVTEAFF. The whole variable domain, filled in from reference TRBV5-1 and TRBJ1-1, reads KAGVTQTPRYLIKTRGQQVTLSCSPISGHRSVSWYQQTPGQGLQFLFEYFSETQRNKGNFPGRFSGRQFSNSRSEMNVSTLELGDSALYLCASSFRDRVTEAFFGQGTRLTVV.

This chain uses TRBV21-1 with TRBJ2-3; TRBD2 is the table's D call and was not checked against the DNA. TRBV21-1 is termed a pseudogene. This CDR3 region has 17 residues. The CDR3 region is CASSNPPGGALVDTQYF. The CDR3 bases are TGTGCCAGCAGCAATCCCCCGGGGGGGGCCCTTGTGGATACGCAGTATTTT.

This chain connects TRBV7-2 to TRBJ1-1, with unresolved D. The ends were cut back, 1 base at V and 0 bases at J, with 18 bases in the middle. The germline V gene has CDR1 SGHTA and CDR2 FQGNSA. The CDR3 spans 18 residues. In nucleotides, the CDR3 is TGTGCCAGCAGCTTAGATTTGGGCGGATTCGGTATGAACACTGAAGCTTTCTTT. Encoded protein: CASSLDLGGFGMNTEAFF.

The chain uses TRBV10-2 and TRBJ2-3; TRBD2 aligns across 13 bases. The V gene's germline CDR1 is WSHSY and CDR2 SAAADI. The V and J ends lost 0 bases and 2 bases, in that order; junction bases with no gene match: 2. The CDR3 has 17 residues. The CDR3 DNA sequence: TGCGCCAGCAGTGAGTCGGGACTAGCGGGAATCACAGATACGCAGTATTTT. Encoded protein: CASSESGLAGITDTQYF.

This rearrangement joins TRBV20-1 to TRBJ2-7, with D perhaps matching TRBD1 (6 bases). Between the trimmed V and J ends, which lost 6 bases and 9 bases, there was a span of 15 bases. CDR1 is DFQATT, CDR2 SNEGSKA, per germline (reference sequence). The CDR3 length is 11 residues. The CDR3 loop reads CSALQGPRQYF. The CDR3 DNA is TGCAGTGCCCTACAGGGCCCCAGGCAGTACTTC.

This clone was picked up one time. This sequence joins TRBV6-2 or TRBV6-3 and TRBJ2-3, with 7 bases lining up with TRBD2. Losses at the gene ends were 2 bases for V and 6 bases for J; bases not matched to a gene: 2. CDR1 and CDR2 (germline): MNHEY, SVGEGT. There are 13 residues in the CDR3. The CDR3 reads CASSYGEGDTQYF. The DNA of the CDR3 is TGTGCCAGCAGTTACGGGGAGGGCGATACGCAGTATTTT.

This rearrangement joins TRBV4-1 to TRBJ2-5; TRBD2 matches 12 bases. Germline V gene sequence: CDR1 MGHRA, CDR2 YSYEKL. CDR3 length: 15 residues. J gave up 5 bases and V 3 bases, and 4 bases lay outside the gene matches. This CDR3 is CASSQRLAGAETQYF. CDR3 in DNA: TGCGCCAGCAGCCAGAGACTAGCGGGAGCTGAGACCCAGTACTTC.

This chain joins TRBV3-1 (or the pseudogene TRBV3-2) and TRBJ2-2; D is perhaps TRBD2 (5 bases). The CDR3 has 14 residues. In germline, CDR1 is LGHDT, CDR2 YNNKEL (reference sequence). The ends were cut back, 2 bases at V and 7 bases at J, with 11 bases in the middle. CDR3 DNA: TGTGCCAGCAGCCAAATCTCCGGGAACGGGGAGCTGTTTTTT. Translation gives CASSQISGNGELFF.

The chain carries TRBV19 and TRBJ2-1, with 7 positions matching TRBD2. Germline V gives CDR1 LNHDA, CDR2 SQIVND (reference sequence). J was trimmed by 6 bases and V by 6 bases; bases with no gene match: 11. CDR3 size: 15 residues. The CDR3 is CASRKRGGGPNEQFF. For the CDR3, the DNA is TGTGCCAGTAGGAAGCGGGGCGGAGGGCCCAATGAGCAGTTCTTC.

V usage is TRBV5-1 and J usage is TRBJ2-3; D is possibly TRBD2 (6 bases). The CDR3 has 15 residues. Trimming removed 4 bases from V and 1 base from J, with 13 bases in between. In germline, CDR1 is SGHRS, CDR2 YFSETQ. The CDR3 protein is CASSQGGGGTDTQYF. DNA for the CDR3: TGCGCCAGCAGCCAAGGTGGCGGGGGCACAGATACGCAGTATTTT.

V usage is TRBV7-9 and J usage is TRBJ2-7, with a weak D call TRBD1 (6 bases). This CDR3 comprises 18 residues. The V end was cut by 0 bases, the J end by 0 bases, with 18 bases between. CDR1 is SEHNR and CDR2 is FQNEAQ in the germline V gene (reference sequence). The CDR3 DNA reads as TGTGCCAGCAGCTTAGCCCGCACAGGCAGGGGACCCTCCTACGAGCAGTACTTC. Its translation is CASSLARTGRGPSYEQYF.

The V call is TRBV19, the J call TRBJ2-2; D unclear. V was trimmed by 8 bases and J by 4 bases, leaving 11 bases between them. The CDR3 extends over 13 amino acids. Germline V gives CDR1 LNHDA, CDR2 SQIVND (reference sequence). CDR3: CASARIVTGELFF. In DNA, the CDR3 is TGTGCCAGTGCAAGGATAGTCACCGGGGAGCTGTTTTTT.

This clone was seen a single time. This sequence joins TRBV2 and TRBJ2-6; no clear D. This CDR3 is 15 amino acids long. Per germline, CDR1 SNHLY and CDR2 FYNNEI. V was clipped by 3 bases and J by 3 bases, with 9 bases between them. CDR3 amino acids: CASSDETIGANVLTF. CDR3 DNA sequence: TGTGCCAGCAGTGATGAAACCATTGGGGCCAACGTCCTGACTTTC.

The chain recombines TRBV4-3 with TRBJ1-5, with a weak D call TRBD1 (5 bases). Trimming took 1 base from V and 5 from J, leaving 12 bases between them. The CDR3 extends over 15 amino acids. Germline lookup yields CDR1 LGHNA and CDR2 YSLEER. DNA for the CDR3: TGCGCCAGCAGCCAAGGTGGAGGGGTGGATCAGCCCCAGCATTTT. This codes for CASSQGGGVDQPQHF.

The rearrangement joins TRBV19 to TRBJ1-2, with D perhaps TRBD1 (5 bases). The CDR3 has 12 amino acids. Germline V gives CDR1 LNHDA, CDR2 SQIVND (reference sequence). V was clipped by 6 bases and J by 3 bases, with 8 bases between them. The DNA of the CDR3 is TGTGCCAGTAGACAGGACTACTATGGCTACACCTTC. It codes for CASRQDYYGYTF.

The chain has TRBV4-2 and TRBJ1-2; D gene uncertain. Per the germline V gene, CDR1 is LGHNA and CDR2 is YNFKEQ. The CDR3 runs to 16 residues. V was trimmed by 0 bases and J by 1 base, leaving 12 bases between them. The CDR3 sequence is CASSQETELLNYGYTF. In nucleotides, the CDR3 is TGTGCCAGCAGCCAAGAAACTGAATTGCTTAACTATGGCTACACCTTC.

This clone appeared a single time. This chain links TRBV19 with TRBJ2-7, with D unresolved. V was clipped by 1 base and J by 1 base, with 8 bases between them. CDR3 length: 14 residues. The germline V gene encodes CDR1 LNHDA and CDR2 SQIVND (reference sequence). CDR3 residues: CASSIGLGSYEQYF. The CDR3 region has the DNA TGTGCCAGTAGTATAGGACTCGGATCCTACGAGCAGTACTTC. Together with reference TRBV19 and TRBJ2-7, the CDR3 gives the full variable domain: DGGITQSPKYLFRKEGQNVTLSCEQNLNHDAMYWYRQDPGQGLRLIYYSQIVNDFQKGDIAEGYSVSREKKESFPLTVTSAQKNPTAFYLCASSIGLGSYEQYFGPGTRLTVT.

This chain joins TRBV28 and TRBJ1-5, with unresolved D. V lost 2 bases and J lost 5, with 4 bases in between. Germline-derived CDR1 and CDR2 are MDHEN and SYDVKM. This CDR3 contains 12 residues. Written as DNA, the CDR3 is TGTGCCAGCAGTTTAAGCTATCAGCCCCAGCATTTT. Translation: CASSLSYQPQHF.

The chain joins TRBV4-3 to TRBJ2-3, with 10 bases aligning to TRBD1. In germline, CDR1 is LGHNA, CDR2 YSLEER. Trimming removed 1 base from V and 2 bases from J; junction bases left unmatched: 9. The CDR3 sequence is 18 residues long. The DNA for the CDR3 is TGCGCCAGCAGCCAAGCTTCCTCGACAGGGGGCTCCACAGATACGCAGTATTTT. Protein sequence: CASSQASSTGGSTDTQYF.

CDR3 sequence reads: CASTPGLNTNEKLFF. The CDR3 nucleotides are TGTGCCAGTACCCCGGGTCTAAACACGAATGAAAAACTGTTTTTT. The chain carries TRBV19 and TRBJ1-4; no reliable D call. Between the trimmed V and J ends, which lost 7 bases and 5 bases, there was a span of 17 bases. The CDR3 runs to 15 residues. Germline V gene sequence: CDR1 LNHDA, CDR2 SQIVND (reference sequence).